This T cell receptor (beta chain) was captured in a study of human T cells and chemical hapten exposure. Deletions cut 5 bases from V and 0 bases from J, with 16 bases between. Germline CDR1 is MDHEN and CDR2 is SYDVKM. The CDR3 has 16 residues. Time point here: pre-sensitization, week 0. Treatment described: therapeutic diphenylcyclopropenone sensitization with weekly scalp DPC. This clonotype has at least ten counts. Antigen specificity is unknown. Whole-study results and caveats: Positively correlated with patch test score were the counts of PT1 expanded TCRs.

Via MiXCR, TCRdb re-called the RACE reads, giving one row per CDR3 protein. The sample carries under 100,000 distinct CDR3 sequences, 8.5% to 9% recorded once. The sequence derives from a man aged 35-49 years with alopecia areata. Some clones in this sample may be carry-over from other donors' samples. Specimen: whole blood, collected in connection with sensitization to the hapten diphenylcyclopropenone (DPC). This sequence joins TRBV28 and TRBJ1-1; D remains unclear. CDR3 in DNA: TGTGCCAGCAGTCCCCCGGACGGGATTATGAACACTGAAGCTTTCTTT. It is translated as CASSPPDGIMNTEAFF.